These 26 T cell receptor beta chains originate from one sample sequenced in a study of blood T cell repertoires in COVID-19. Here immunoSEQ multiplex PCR was the method, and the copy in TCRdb shows in-frame clones only, minus some. The sample consists of about 100,000 clones, about 90% of them appearing once. Sequencing was performed on peripheral blood. These receptors originate from a woman in her thirties with acute or convalescent COVID-19.

The gene calls are TRBV5-1 and TRBJ2-7; TRBD2 might be the D (6 bases). CDR3 length: 11 residues. Looked up from germline, CDR1 is SGHRS and CDR2 is YFSETQ. V lost 2 bases and J lost 7, with 7 bases in between. CDR3 sequence (DNA): TGCGCCAGCAGCTTCGCGGGAGAGCAGTACTTC. It specifies CASSFAGEQYF.

This rearrangement joins TRBV4-2 to TRBJ1-1; D gene uncertain. Trimming stripped 0 bases from V and 1 base from J, with 9 bases between. Germline values: CDR1 LGHNA, CDR2 YNFKEQ. The CDR3 is 15 residues long. CDR3 nucleotides: TGTGCCAGCAGCCAAGAAGAAACACCGAACACTGAAGCTTTCTTT. Translating gives CASSQEETPNTEAFF.

The chain links TRBV28 to TRBJ1-2; a possible D gene is TRBD1 (5 bases). CDR3 size: 12 residues. Per the germline V gene, CDR1 is MDHEN and CDR2 is SYDVKM. CDR3 nucleotides: TGTGCGTGCGCGGGGGGAGGCTATGGCTACACCTTC. Translated, it gives CACAGGGYGYTF.

V usage is TRBV5-6 and J usage is TRBJ2-1; D is unclear. Germline V gene lookup returns CDR1 SGHDT and CDR2 YYEEEE. Trimming stripped 0 bases from V and 4 bases from J, with 8 bases between. The CDR3 sequence is 14 residues long. This CDR3 reads CASSLATVYNEQFF. The CDR3, as DNA: TGTGCCAGCAGCTTGGCTACAGTGTACAATGAGCAGTTCTTC. The variable domain in full, completed from reference TRBV5-6 and TRBJ2-1, reads DAGVTQSPTHLIKTRGQQVTLRCSPKSGHDTVSWYQQALGQGPQFIFQYYEEEERQRGNFPDRFSGHQFPNYSSELNVNALLLGDSALYLCASSLATVYNEQFFGPGTRLTVL.

This chain joins TRBV24-1 and TRBJ2-1; 7 bases fit TRBD1. CDR3 size: 14 residues. V lost 4 bases to trimming and J lost 6 bases; unmatched junction nucleotides: 5. Germline CDR1 and CDR2: KGHDR and SFDVKD. The CDR3 coding sequence is TGTGCCACCAGTGACTATCGACAGGGCAATGAGCAGTTCTTC. It specifies CATSDYRQGNEQFF.

A remark on this clone: The junction shows a germline mismatch at one end, possibly a read error. This rearrangement joins TRBV7-2 to TRBJ1-2; tentative D call: TRBD1 (5 bases). This CDR3 has 14 residues. Germline V gene data show CDR1 as SGHTA and CDR2 as FQGNSA. This CDR3 is CASSLAGGSYGYTF. The CDR3, as DNA: TGTGCCAGCAGCCTAGCTGGGGGGTCATATGGCTACACCTTC.

The gene calls are TRBV28 and TRBJ2-7; perhaps TRBD2 as D (5 bases). This CDR3 is built from 13 residues. V gave up 7 bases and J gave up 4 bases, with 14 bases separating them. Germline V gene sequence: CDR1 MDHEN, CDR2 SYDVKM. The CDR3 DNA reads as TGTGCCAGCACGCCCCCGGGGTCATACGAGCAGTACTTC. This sequence encodes CASTPPGSYEQYF.

The sample holds one count of this clone. The chain employs TRBV2 and TRBJ1-5, with D possibly TRBD1 on 6 matching bases. The CDR3 has 15 residues. V was pared by 1 base and J by 4 bases, with 11 bases between. The germline V gene encodes CDR1 SNHLY and CDR2 FYNNEI. In DNA, the CDR3 is TGTGCCAGCAGTGAAGACAGGGTGGGTAATCAGCCCCAGCATTTT. This sequence encodes CASSEDRVGNQPQHF.

The J gene is TRBJ2-3, the V gene TRBV18, with TRBD1 identical over 8 bases. The germline V gene encodes CDR1 KGHSH and CDR2 LQKENI. The CDR3 spans 16 residues. V gave up 6 bases and J gave up 3 bases; unmatched junction bases: 11. The CDR3 DNA follows: TGTGCCAGCTCGCCCACAGGGGGAGTAACAACAGATACGCAGTATTTT. This codes for CASSPTGGVTTDTQYF.

The chain recombines TRBV5-1 with TRBJ1-1; the D gene is possibly TRBD1 (5 bases). Trimming stripped 0 bases from V and 7 bases from J, with 7 bases between. The CDR3 extends over 12 amino acids. The germline gives CDR1 SGHRS, CDR2 YFSETQ. The CDR3 spells CASSLVGGEAFF. In DNA, the CDR3 is TGCGCCAGCAGCTTGGTGGGGGGTGAAGCTTTCTTT.

The V gene is TRBV28, the J gene TRBJ2-7; 11 bases line up with TRBD2. V shed 6 bases, J shed 0 bases, and the junction held 7 bases outside the gene matches. This CDR3 comprises 16 residues. CDR1 is MDHEN, CDR2 SYDVKM, per germline. In DNA, the CDR3 is TGTGCCAGCAGGTCAACTAGCGGGGGCCCCTCCTACGAGCAGTACTTC. Translated, it gives CASRSTSGGPSYEQYF.

This rearrangement joins TRBV4-2 to TRBJ1-6; 9 bases align to TRBD1. The CDR3 runs to 20 residues. Germline-derived CDR1 and CDR2 are LGHNA and YNFKEQ. V gave up 4 bases and J gave up 5 bases; unmatched junction bases: 18. The CDR3 region has the DNA TGTGCCAGCAGCCCCCCGAGGGGACAGGGAAATCTGGTAGATAATTCACCCCTCCACTTT. Its protein is CASSPPRGQGNLVDNSPLHF.

The chain joins TRBV28 to TRBJ2-7; TRBD1 agrees at 9 bases. The CDR3 loop spans 14 amino acids. CDR1 and CDR2 from the germline V gene are MDHEN and SYDVKM. The V and J ends lost 5 bases and 5 bases, in that order; junction bases with no gene match: 7. CDR3 residues: CASSLGTGSNEQYF. The CDR3 DNA reads TGTGCCAGCAGTCTCGGGACAGGGTCTAACGAGCAGTACTTC. The variable domain in full, with the rest retrieved from reference TRBV28 and TRBJ2-7, is DVKVTQSSRYLVKRTGEKVFLECVQDMDHENMFWYRQDPGLGLRLIYFSYDVKMKEKGDIPEGYSVSREKKERFSLILESASTNQTSMYLCASSLGTGSNEQYFGPGTRLTVT.

The rearrangement joins TRBV28 to TRBJ1-2, with 8 bases aligning to TRBD1. V lost 3 bases, J lost 8 bases, and 17 bases stayed unmatched. This CDR3 spans 17 amino acids. In germline, CDR1 is MDHEN, CDR2 SYDVKM. CDR3 nucleotide sequence: TGTGCCAGCAGTTTGAGGGCAGGGGGCGCCGGCCTGGCGGGCTACACCTTC. Translation gives CASSLRAGGAGLAGYTF.

This clone was recorded only once. V and J are TRBV7-9 and TRBJ1-2; 7 bases line up with TRBD1. The CDR3 is made up of 13 amino acids. CDR1 SEHNR and CDR2 FQNEAQ come from the germline V gene (reference sequence). J lost 6 bases, V lost 4 bases, and 5 bases had no gene match. As DNA, the CDR3 is TGTGCCAGCAGCTCCCGACAGGGCCATGGCTACACCTTC. It is translated as CASSSRQGHGYTF.

This clone was picked up one time. The chain employs TRBV18 and TRBJ2-3; D possibly corresponds to TRBD2 (6 bases). Germline loops: CDR1 KGHSH, CDR2 LQKENI. The CDR3 has 15 residues. V shed 3 bases and J shed 0 bases, with 10 bases lying between them. CDR3 in amino acids: CASSPPGTSTDTQYF. As DNA, the CDR3 is TGTGCCAGCTCACCGCCCGGGACTAGCACAGATACGCAGTATTTT.

The V call is TRBV28, the J call TRBJ2-6, with TRBD1 matching 8 bases. J was trimmed by 0 bases and V by 8 bases; bases with no gene match: 3. The CDR3 has 15 residues. The germline V gene has CDR1 MDHEN and CDR2 SYDVKM. The CDR3 coding sequence is TGTGCCAGCCAGGGGGCGGACTCTGGGGCCAACGTCCTGACTTTC. This translates into CASQGADSGANVLTF.

The chain is built from TRBV28 and TRBJ2-1; 8 bases line up with TRBD1. Trimming cost V 5 bases and J 8 bases; bases outside gene matches: 11. CDR3 size: 15 residues. Per germline, CDR1 MDHEN and CDR2 SYDVKM. CDR3 DNA: TGTGCCAGCAGTGAACCGGGACAGGAGTTCGATGAGCAGTTCTTC. Translation gives CASSEPGQEFDEQFF.

The genes are TRBV10-3 and TRBJ2-2, with D unclear. This CDR3 is built from 12 residues. CDR1 and CDR2 (germline): ENHRY, SYGVKD. Trimming removed 8 bases at V and 4 bases at J, with 8 bases between. CDR3 sequence reads: CAIPGVTGELFF. DNA of the CDR3: TGTGCCATCCCCGGAGTCACCGGGGAGCTGTTTTTT.

The rearrangement links TRBV28 to TRBJ2-7, with TRBD1 identical over 8 bases. The CDR3 has 13 residues. Losses at the gene ends were 6 bases for V and 3 bases for J; bases not matched to a gene: 4. Germline loops: CDR1 MDHEN, CDR2 SYDVKM. This chain's CDR3 is CASRRTGIYEQYF. CDR3 sequence (DNA): TGTGCCAGCAGACGGACAGGGATCTACGAGCAGTACTTC.

This chain uses TRBV28 with TRBJ2-7, with a tentative D call TRBD2 (6 bases). Germline-derived CDR1 and CDR2 are MDHEN and SYDVKM. The CDR3 has 13 residues. The V end lost 6 bases, the J end lost 6 bases, and 15 bases lay between the germline ends. The CDR3 loop is CASRGRSDPEQYF. The CDR3 DNA sequence: TGTGCCAGCAGGGGGAGGTCCGACCCCGAGCAGTACTTC.

V and J are TRBV6-1 and TRBJ1-5, with 8 bases identical to TRBD1. V was pared by 4 bases and J by 1 base, with 6 bases of the junction left unmatched. The CDR3 extends over 16 amino acids. From germline, CDR1 is MNHNS and CDR2 SASEGT. As DNA, the CDR3 is TGTGCCAGCAGTGCTTACAGGGGGATAAGCAATCAGCCCCAGCATTTT. Translation: CASSAYRGISNQPQHF.

The rearrangement links TRBV7-3 to TRBJ2-1, with TRBD2 matching 11 bases. Per germline, CDR1 SGHTA and CDR2 FQGTGA. With V trimmed by 1 base and J by 5 bases, 13 bases remained unmatched. This CDR3 contains 19 residues. The CDR3 DNA sequence: TGTGCCAGCAGCTTAAAGGCCCCAGGGGCTAGCGGGGGGAACAATGAGCAGTTCTTC. Its translation: CASSLKAPGASGGNNEQFF.

The CDR3 bases are TGTGCCAGCAAGGGACAGCCGAGCTCCTACGAGCAGTACTTC. This sequence encodes CASKGQPSSYEQYF. The chain uses TRBV2 and TRBJ2-7, with 7 nucleotides matching TRBD1. The CDR3 spans 14 residues. The V gene's germline CDR1 is SNHLY and CDR2 FYNNEI. The trim removed 7 bases at V and 0 bases at J, leaving 6 bases unmatched. The whole variable domain, filled in from reference TRBV2 and TRBJ2-7, reads EPEVTQTPSHQVTQMGQEVILRCVPISNHLYFYWYRQILGQKVEFLVSFYNNEISEKSEIFDDQFSVERPDGSNFTLKIRSTKLEDSAMYFCASKGQPSSYEQYFGPGTRLTVT.

This chain links TRBV21-1 with TRBJ1-1; TRBD1, as called in the table, went unchecked against the DNA. TRBV21-1 is a pseudogene segment. CDR3 length: 17 residues. CDR3 protein: CASSKEKGRGKDTEAFF. CDR3 DNA: TGTGCCAGCAGCAAAGAGAAGGGCAGGGGGAAGGACACTGAAGCTTTCTTT.

The chain combines TRBV12-3 or TRBV12-4 with TRBJ1-2, with a possible D match to TRBD1 (6 bases). The CDR3 sequence is 13 residues long. V lost 6 bases to trimming and J lost 2 bases, with 10 bases between them. DNA for the CDR3: TGTGCCAGCAGCTCCCAGGGGAACTATGGCTACACCTTC. Protein sequence: CASSSQGNYGYTF.